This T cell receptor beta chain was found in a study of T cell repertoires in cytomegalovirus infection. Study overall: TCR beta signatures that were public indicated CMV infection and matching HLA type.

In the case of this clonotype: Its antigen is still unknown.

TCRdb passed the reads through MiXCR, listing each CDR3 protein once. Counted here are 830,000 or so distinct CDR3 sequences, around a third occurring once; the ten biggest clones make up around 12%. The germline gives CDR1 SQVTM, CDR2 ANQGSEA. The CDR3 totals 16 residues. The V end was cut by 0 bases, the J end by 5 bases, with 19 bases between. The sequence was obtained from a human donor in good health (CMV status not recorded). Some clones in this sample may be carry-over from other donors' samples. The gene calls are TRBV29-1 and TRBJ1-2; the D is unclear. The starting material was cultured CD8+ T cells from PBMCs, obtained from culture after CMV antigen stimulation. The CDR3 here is CSVEDRENRGPYGYTF. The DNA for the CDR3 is TGCAGCGTTGAAGATCGGGAAAACAGAGGACCATATGGCTACACCTTC.